This TCR beta chain was identified during a study of shared clonotypes between healthy human individuals. Study findings and constraints: All-four-donor shared clonotypes had higher generation probabilities than non-shared clonotypes did.

Sorted subsets were amplified in replicate PCRs using around 0.2 ug DNA, roughly 30,000 T cell genomes. Measured with immunoSEQ multiplex PCR; TCRdb has only the in-frame clones, and not every one. The top ten clones hold around 0.4% of a sample with around 2.5 million clones, 90% to 95% of them seen once. The CDR3 spans 14 residues. V gave up 8 bases and J gave up 6 bases, with 19 bases separating them. Turning to this clone: Its matching antigen is unknown.

The gene calls are TRBV23-1 and TRBJ1-2; weak D call: TRBD1 (6 bases). TRBV23-1 is known as an ORF, though its function is uncertain. This clonotype originated in a man aged 18 to 35 in good health. Some clones in this sample may be carry-over from other donors' samples. Material: naive CD4+ T cells from PBMCs. Subset denoted: CD45RA+ positively selected. This chain's CDR3 is CASSPRAGADGYTF. The CDR3 nucleotides are TGCGCCAGCTCCCCTCGGGCGGGGGCTGATGGCTACACCTTC.